This TCR beta chain derives from a study of regulatory T cells in long-lasting Graves disease. Study-wide results and caveats: Preferential use of TRBV28, TRBJ1-2 and TRBJ2-5 was seen in persistent disease.

Building of the TCR beta libraries involved iRepertoire HTBI primers and Arm-PCR of CDR3 regions. TCRdb re-called the multiplex PCR reads through MiXCR, storing one row per CDR3 protein. The sample has over 300,000 distinct CDR3 sequences; about 14% are singletons. Time point noted: newly diagnosed GD, antithyroid drugs for less than 3 months. PBMCs were the source of the RNA used for TCR sequencing. Blood from the periphery, nine milliliters in all, was drawn into EDTA tubes. This clonotype came up many times. The antigen is unknown. The V gene's germline CDR1 is SGHAT and CDR2 FQNNGV. The CDR3 contains 16 residues. Trimming left V 1 base short and J 8 bases short, with 18 bases between.

The specimen comprised peripheral blood mononuclear cells (PBMCs), sampled at new diagnosis, from a patient treated with antithyroid drugs. The TCR originated in a female donor with Graves disease. The chain combines TRBV11-2 with TRBJ2-4; D is unresolved. CDR3 region: CASSLVLRARLDIQYF. The DNA for the CDR3 is TGTGCCAGCAGCTTAGTTTTACGGGCTAGGTTGGACATTCAGTACTTC.